The entry below describes one TCR beta chain. These data belong to a study of monozygotic twins with inflammatory bowel disease. Using the 5' RACE reads, TCRdb records one entry per CDR3 protein without DNA. The table for this sample gives around 380,000 distinct CDR3 sequences. This CDR3 contains 16 residues. Sequenced sample: blood. The rearrangement uses TRBV12-3 or TRBV12-4 and TRBJ1-5; TCRdb indicates TRBD1, and absent DNA this call remains unverified. The clonotype was recovered from a human donor with ulcerative colitis or Crohn's disease, or a healthy co-twin of an affected twin (not recorded which). CDR3 residues: CASSLALGIINQPQHF.